Here is one T cell receptor beta chain with its context. Its matching antigen is unknown. This sample is part of a study of siplizumab effects on memory and regulatory T cells. Study observations and caveats: Siplizumab significantly lowered the alloreactive sequences that could be traced to unstimulated CD4+ memory cells. About 75-96% of proliferating CD4+ or CD8+ clones had no assignable naive or memory phenotype.

Generated by immunoSEQ multiplex PCR, the TCRdb table keeps only in-frame clones and is missing some. This sample has 90,000 to 95,000 clones, with under 95% found just once. CDR3 length: 14 residues. J was trimmed by 3 bases and V by 5 bases; bases with no gene match: 6. The germline V gene encodes CDR1 MNHEY and CDR2 SMNVEV (reference sequence). The sequenced material came from CD8+ T cells sorted from blood. This sequence originates from a human donor in good health. The V call is TRBV27, the J call TRBJ1-2, with 7 bases that match TRBD1. CDR3 nucleotide sequence: TGTGCCAGCAGTGAACCCGACAGGGACTATGGCTACACCTTC. Its protein product is CASSEPDRDYGYTF.